This T cell receptor beta chain was sequenced in a study of blood T cell repertoires in COVID-19. In this sample, this clone turned up once. Some clones are missing from TCRdb's copy, which holds only in-frame ones; the method was immunoSEQ multiplex PCR. Of under 250,000 clones in the sample, approximately 90% were seen once. There are 16 residues in the CDR3. The V segment lost 2 bases and the J segment 6 bases; nucleotides outside the gene matches: 9. Germline loops: CDR1 MNHEY, CDR2 SVGAGI. This clonotype was sampled from a young woman with COVID-19, enrolled during active disease. Sequenced sample: peripheral blood. The chain combines TRBV6-5 with TRBJ1-4; 7 bases agree with TRBD1. DNA for the CDR3: TGTGCCAGCAGTTACAGCCCCGACAGGGATGATGAAAAACTGTTTTTT. Encoded protein: CASSYSPDRDDEKLFF.